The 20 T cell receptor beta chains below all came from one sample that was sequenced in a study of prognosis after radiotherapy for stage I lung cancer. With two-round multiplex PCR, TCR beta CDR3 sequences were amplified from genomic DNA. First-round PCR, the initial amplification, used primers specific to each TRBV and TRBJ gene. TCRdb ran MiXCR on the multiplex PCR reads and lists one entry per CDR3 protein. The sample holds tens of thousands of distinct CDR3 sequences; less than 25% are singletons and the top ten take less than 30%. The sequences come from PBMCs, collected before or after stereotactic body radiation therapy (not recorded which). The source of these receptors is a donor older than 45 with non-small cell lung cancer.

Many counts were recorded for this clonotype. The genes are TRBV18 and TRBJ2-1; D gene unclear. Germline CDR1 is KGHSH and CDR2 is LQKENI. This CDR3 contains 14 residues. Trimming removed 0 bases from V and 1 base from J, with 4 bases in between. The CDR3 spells CASSPPSSYNEQFF. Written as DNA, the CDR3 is TGTGCCAGCTCACCACCCAGTTCCTACAATGAGCAGTTCTTC.

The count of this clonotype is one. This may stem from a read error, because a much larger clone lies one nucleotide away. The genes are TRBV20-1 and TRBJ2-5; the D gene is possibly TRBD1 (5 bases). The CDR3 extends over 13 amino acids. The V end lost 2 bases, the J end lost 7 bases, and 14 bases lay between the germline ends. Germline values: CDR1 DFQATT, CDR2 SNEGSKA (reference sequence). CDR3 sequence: CSARKDKSVTQYF. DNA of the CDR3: TGCAGTGCTAGAAAGGACAAATCGGTGACCCAGTACTTC.

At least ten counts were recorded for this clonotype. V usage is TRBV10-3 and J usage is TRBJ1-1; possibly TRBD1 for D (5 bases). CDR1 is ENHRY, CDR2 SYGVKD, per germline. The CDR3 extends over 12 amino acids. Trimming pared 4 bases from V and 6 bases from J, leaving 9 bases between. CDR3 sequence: CAISGSGSEAFF. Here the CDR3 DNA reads TGTGCCATCAGTGGATCAGGGTCTGAAGCTTTCTTT.

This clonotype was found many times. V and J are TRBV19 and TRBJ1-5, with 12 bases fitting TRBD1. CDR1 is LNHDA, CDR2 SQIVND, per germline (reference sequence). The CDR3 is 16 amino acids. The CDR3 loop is CAAGTGGAGRYQPQHF. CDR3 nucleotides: TGTGCTGCCGGGACAGGGGGCGCTGGAAGGTATCAGCCCCAGCATTTT.

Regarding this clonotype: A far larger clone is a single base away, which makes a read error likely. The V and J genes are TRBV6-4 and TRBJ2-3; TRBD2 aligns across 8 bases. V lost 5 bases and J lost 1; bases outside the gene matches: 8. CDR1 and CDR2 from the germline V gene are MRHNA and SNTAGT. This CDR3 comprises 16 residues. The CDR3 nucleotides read TGTGCCAGCAGTCTCGCGCGAGCGGGAGGCACAGATACGCAGTATTTT. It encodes CASSLARAGGTDTQYF.

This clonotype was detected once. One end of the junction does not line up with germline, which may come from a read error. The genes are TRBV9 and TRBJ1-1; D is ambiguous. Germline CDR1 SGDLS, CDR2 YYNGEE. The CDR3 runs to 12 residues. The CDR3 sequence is CASSVSYTEDFF. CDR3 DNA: TGTGCCAGCAGCGTATCTTACACTGAAGATTTCTTT. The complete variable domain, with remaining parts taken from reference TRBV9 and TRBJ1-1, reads DSGVTQTPKHLITATGQRVTLRCSPRSGDLSVYWYQQSLDQGLQFLIQYYNGEERAKGNILERFSAQQFPDLHSELNLSSLELGDSALYFCASSVSYTEDFFGQGTRLTVV.

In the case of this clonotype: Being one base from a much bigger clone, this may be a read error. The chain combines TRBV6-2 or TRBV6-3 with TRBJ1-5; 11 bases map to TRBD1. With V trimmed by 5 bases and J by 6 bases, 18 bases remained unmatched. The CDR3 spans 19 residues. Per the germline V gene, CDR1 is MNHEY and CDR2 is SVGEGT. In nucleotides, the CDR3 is TGTGCCAGCAGTGAATGCACCGGGACAGGGGGGCGGAGGGGTCAGCCCCAGCATTTT. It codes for CASSECTGTGGRRGQPQHF.

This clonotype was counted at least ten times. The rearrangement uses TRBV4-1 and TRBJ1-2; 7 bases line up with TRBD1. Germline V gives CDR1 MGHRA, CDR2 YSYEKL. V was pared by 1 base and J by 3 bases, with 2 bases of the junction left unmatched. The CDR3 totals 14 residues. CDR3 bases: TGCGCCAGCAGCCAAGGAGGGACAGACTATGGCTACACCTTC. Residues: CASSQGGTDYGYTF.

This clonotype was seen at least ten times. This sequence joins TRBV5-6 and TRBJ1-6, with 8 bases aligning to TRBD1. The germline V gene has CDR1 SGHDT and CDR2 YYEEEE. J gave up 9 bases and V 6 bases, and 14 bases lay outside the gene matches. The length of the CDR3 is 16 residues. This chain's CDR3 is CASNLGSGGRGSPLHF. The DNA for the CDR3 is TGTGCCAGCAACTTAGGCTCAGGGGGCCGTGGTTCACCCCTCCACTTT.

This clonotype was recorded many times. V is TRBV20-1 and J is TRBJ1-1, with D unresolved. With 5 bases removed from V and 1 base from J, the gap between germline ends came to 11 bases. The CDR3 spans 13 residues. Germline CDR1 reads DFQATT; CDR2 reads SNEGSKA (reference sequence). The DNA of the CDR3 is TGCAGTGCTCAAAGGGTGGGGAACACTGAAGCTTTCTTT. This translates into CSAQRVGNTEAFF.

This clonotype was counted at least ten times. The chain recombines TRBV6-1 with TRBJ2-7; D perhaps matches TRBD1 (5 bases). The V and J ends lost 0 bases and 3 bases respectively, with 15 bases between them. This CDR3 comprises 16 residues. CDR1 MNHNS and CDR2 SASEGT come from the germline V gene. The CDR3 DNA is TGTGCCAGCAGTGAAGCCAGGGTATCACTTTACTACGAGCAGTACTTC. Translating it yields CASSEARVSLYYEQYF.

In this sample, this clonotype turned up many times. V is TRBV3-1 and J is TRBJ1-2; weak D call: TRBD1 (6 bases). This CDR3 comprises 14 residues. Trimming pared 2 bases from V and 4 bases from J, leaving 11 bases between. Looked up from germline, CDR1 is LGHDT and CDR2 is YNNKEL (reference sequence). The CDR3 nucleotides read TGTGCCAGCAGCCAATCGCAGGGGACCTATGGCTACACCTTC. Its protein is CASSQSQGTYGYTF.

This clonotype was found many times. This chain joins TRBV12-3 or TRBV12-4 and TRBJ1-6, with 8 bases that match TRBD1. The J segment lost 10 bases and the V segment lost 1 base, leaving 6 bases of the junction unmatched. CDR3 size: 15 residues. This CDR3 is CASSLGGTGLSPLHF. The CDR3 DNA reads TGTGCCAGCAGTTTAGGGGGGACAGGCTTGTCACCCCTCCACTTT.

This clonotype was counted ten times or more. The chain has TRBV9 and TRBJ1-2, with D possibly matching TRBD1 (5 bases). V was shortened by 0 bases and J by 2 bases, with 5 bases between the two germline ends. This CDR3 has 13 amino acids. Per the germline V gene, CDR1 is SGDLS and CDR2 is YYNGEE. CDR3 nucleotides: TGTGCCAGCAGCGTAGGGGACAACTATGGCTACACCTTC. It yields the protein CASSVGDNYGYTF.

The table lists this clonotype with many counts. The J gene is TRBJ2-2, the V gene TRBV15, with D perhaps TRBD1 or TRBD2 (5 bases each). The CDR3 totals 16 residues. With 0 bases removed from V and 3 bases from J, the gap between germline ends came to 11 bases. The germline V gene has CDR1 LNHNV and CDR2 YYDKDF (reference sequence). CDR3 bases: TGTGCCACCAGCAGAGATCGAGGGGAGCACACCGGGGAGCTGTTTTTT. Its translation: CATSRDRGEHTGELFF.

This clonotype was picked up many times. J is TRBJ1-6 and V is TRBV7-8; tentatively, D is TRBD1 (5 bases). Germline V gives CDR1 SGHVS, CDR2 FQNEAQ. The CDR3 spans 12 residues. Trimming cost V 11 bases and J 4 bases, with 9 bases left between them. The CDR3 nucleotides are TGTGCCGGGGGGACGTATAATTCACCCCTCCACTTT. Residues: CAGGTYNSPLHF.

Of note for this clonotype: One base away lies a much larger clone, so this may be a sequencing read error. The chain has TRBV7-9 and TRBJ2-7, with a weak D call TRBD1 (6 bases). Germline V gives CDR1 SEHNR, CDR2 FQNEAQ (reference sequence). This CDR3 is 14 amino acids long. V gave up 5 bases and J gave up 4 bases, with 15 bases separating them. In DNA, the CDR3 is TGTGCCAGCAGCCACGGACAGATAGGGTACGAGCAGTACTTC. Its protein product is CASSHGQIGYEQYF.

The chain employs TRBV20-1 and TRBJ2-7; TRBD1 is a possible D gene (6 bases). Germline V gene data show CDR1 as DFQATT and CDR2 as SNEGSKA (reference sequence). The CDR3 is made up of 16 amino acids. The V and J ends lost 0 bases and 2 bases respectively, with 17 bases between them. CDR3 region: CSARDKGVGIPYEQYF. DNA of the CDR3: TGCAGTGCTAGAGATAAGGGGGTGGGGATTCCCTACGAGCAGTACTTC.

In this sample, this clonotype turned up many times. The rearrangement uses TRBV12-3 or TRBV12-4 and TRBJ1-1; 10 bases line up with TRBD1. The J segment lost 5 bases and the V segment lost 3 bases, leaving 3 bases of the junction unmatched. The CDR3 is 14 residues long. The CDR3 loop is CASSFRTGGTEAFF. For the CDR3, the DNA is TGTGCCAGCAGTTTTCGGACAGGGGGAACTGAAGCTTTCTTT.

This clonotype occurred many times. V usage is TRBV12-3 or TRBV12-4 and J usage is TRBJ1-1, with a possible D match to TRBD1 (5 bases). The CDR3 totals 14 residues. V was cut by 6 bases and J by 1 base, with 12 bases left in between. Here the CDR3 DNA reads TGTGCCAGCAGCGAGGGGCGGTCGAACACTGAAGCTTTCTTT. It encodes CASSEGRSNTEAFF.